Reported below is one T cell receptor (beta chain). The sample holds a few counts of this clonotype. Its antigen is currently not known. Nothing much larger sits one base from this clone, and base qualities are not available. The germline V gene (reference sequence) sets CDR1 to DFQATT and CDR2 to SNEGSKA. The CDR3 numbers 14 residues from cysteine through phenylalanine. Only the CDR3 portion is preserved as DNA: 42 bases, with reading frame beginning at the first base. Germline trimming amounts to 3 bases on V and 1 base on J, with 3 as the count of junction bases outside the gene matches. The data are from a study of blood T cells in healthy people across ages (dated by TCRdb to between 2015 and 2017). About the full investigation: In model experiments, template switching captured about one uniquely barcoded TCR beta cDNA molecule for every two T cells. The study measured age-related changes in TCR beta repertoire diversity using deep sequencing normalized with unique cDNA molecular identifiers. Four age groups were formed from the donors: young (average about 16 years), middle-aged (just under 40), aged (roughly 59) and long-lived (approximately 80). To avoid experimental bias, donors of different ages were distributed randomly across sequencing lanes. For two donors (one aged 18 to 29 and one aged 80 or older), the study analyzed two additional independent replicas of 1 million unique cDNA reads from the same blood draw.

Systemically healthy Caucasian individuals from Russia, 39 in total and aged roughly 6 to 100 years, were included as donors. Each donor gave around 9.5 milliliters of peripheral blood, collected into EDTA-treated Vacutainer tubes. Ficoll-Paque density-gradient centrifugation was used to isolate PBMCs, with at least 7 million per sample. Total RNA was extracted from PBMCs with Trizol reagent, with at least 5 micrograms obtained per sample. Naive CD45RAhigh/CD27high T cell percentages were measured by flow cytometry on a PBMC aliquot from every donor. Findings and caveats that apply to the study as a whole: Compared with the aged group, the long-lived group had more naive CD4+ T cells, fewer expanded clones and increased TCR diversity, a pattern suggesting age selection. As age increased, observed TCR beta diversity per million T cells dropped in a roughly linear way, and a significant reduction was already evident by age 40. Because profiling used bulk unsorted PBMCs, naive and antigen-experienced compartments could not be compared conclusively. There was a strong correlation between observed TCR beta diversity and the percentage of naive T cells measured by flow cytometry. Estimates of total diversity based on one million sequenced T cells were regarded as lower bounds and as underestimates. The CMV infection status of donors was not known, potentially confounding age-related changes in expanded clonotypes.

To prepare the library, 5' RACE was applied. Sequencing relied on an Illumina HiSeq 2500. The second PCR ran for roughly 7 to 12 cycles and used a J-beta primer mix along with a sample-barcoded 5' primer. A template-switch 5' adaptor carrying 12 random nucleotides introduced a unique molecular identifier onto each TCR beta cDNA molecule. Each sample yielded at least 2.5 million CDR3-containing paired-end reads. The Mint cDNA synthesis kit, primed by a TRBC-specific oligonucleotide, was used to synthesize first-strand cDNA from all RNA. Following uracil-DNA glycosylase treatment, a first 18-cycle PCR with universal primers M1SS and BC2_uni_R was performed on all cDNA. Processing in the source paper ran as follows. For normalization, 1 million high-quality reads were randomly selected from each sample, with every read carrying a distinct molecular identifier. Reads sharing molecular identifiers were discarded rather than binned into consensus sequences. MiTCR, with a Q25 quality threshold and the strictest error-elimination algorithm, was used for CDR3 identification, clonotype clustering and error correction. A nonparametric unseen species model with Euler transformation was used to estimate lower-bound total TCR beta diversity. TCRdb passed the public sequencing reads through fastp at Q25 and MiXCR, retaining productive beta sequences. Every entry covers one CDR3 protein and lists the most common genes and DNA from its rows. Here the V and J calls rest on TCRdb's processing, not on the authors' analysis. In all, the sample holds about 1,600,000 distinct CDR3 sequences, and 42% of those were seen once. The ten largest make up less than 8% of the sample.

The clonotype comes from a woman aged 18 to 35 in good health. What was sequenced was blood. The chain uses TRBV20-1 and TRBJ2-1, and TRBD2 matches 7 of the central bases. The nucleotide sequence is given as TGCAGTGCTAGTCGGGGGGAGTCCTACAATGAGCAGTTCTTC. This gives the protein CSASRGESYNEQFF.